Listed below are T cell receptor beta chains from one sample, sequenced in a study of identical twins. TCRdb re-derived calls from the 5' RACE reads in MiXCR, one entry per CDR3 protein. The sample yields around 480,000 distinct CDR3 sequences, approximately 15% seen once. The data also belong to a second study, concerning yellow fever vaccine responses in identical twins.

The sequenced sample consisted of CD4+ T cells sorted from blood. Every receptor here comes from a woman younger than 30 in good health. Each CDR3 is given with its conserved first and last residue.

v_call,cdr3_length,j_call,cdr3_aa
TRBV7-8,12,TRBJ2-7,CASSTTSPEQYF
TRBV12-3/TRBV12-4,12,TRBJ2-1,CASSPMHNEQFF
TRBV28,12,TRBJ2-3,CAIQDRADTQYF
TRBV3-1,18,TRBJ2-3,CAFSLGKGLAGTTDTQYF
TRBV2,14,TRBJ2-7,CASSEYQGSYEQYF
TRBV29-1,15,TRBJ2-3,CSVEGLAGDADTQYF
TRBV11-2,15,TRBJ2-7,CASSQTGTSGYEQYF
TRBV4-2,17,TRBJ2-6,CASSQPPGAAGANVLTF
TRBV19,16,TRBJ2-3,CASSMPEKLFTDTQYF
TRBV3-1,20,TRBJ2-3,CASSHLLGSRGLPPTDTQYF
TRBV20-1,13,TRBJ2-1,CSARRTGGNEQFF
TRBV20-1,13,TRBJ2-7,CSASGTGEYEQYF
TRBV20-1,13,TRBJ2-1,CSADRPLNNEQFF
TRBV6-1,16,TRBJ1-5,CASRQGPGVSNQPQHF
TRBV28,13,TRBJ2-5,CASSLTDRETQYF
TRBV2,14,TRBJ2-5,CASMTGEYQETQYF
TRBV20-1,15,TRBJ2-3,CSARDPGQGEHTQYF
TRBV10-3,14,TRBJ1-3,CAIRAIPAGNTIYF
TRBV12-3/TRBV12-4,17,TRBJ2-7,CASSFSPTGGIPSEQYF
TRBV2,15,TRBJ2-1,CASSESGGAGNEQFF
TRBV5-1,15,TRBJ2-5,CASSLAGTGRETQYF
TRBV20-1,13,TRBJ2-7,CSAKLAGVVQQYF
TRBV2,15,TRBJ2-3,CASSERERMVDTQYF
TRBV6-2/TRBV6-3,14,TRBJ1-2,CASSYGQANYGYTF
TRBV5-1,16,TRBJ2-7,CASSLALAGVVYEQYF
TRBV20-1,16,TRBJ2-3,CSTPRAGLARIDTQYF
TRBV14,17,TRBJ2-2,CASSRPGTSFRTGELFF
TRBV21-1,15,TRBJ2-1,CASNPGLSNKGEQFF
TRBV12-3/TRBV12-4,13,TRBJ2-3,CASSTGGRDTQYF
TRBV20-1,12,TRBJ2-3,CSARPVGDTQYF
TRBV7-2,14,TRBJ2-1,CASRLAGPGNEQFF
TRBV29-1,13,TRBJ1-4,CSVGGASNEKLFF
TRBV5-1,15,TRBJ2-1,CASSRDLSSYNEQFF
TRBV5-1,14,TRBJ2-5,CASSFTANQETQYF
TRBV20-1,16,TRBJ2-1,CSARNLLAVTYNEQFF
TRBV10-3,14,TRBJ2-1,CAGSLGGGYNEQFF
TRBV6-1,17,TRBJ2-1,CASSRTPGPKLSHEQFF
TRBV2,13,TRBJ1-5,CASRGTGPWPQHF
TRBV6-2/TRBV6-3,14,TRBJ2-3,CASTQTPGWDTQYF
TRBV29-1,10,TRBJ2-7,CSVSTYEQYF
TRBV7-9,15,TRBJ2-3,CASSLQTSGGDTQYF
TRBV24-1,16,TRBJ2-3,CATSDLSAGSTDTQYF
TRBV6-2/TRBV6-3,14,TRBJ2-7,CASSYAGSAYEQYF
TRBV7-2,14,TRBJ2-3,CASSSGLDTDTQYF
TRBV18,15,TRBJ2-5,CASSPTLFEQETQYF
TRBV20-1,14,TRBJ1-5,CSASNLLMDQPQHF